Listed below are T cell receptor beta chains from one sample, sequenced in a study of blood T cell repertoires in COVID-19. Sequenced by immunoSEQ multiplex PCR; TCRdb stores in-frame clones only, minus some. The sample contains fewer than 350,000 clones, 75% to 90% of which appear only once. The sample was PBMCs or T cells enriched from blood (not recorded which). The receptors shown here come from a man aged 55-75 years who had recovered from COVID-19. Each CDR3 is given with its conserved first and last residue. The order of the fields is J gene, D gene, V gene, clone size, CDR3 length, CDR3 DNA, CDR3 protein. A D gene is named only where the DNA matches it firmly. Rows give clone size only sometimes, using once, few, many, or a class for an expanded clone.

TRBJ1-5 | - | TRBV27 | - | 15 | TGTGCCAGCAGTTTATCCGTTGCGGACTATCAGCCCCAGCATTTT | CASSLSVADYQPQHF
TRBJ2-1 | TRBD2 | TRBV24-1 | - | 17 | TGTGCCACCAGTGAGCCCGGACTAGCGGGGATCTACAATGAGCAGTTCTTC | CATSEPGLAGIYNEQFF
TRBJ2-1 | TRBD2 | TRBV7-2 | - | 16 | TGTGCCAGCAGCCCAGCTGGGACTACCGTGTACAATGAGCAGTTCTTC | CASSPAGTTVYNEQFF
TRBJ1-2 | TRBD1 | TRBV2 | - | 12 | TGTGCCAGCAGCGGACAGGGGTATGGCTACACCTTC | CASSGQGYGYTF
TRBJ1-1 | TRBD1 | TRBV27 | - | 14 | TGTGCCAGCAGTTGGGACAGGGATGTCACTGAAGCTTTCTTT | CASSWDRDVTEAFF
TRBJ2-5 | TRBD2 | TRBV2 | - | 13 | TGTGCCTTGGGAGCGGGAGTAAAAGAGACCCAGTACTTC | CALGAGVKETQYF
TRBJ1-1 | - | TRBV5-1 | - | 14 | TGCGCCAGCAGCCAACAGGGCCCGAACACTGAAGCTTTCTTT | CASSQQGPNTEAFF
TRBJ2-7 | TRBD2 | TRBV5-4 | - | 17 | TGTGCCAGCAGCTTGGTCTTGGGGCCGGCGGGAGAGGGCGAGCAGTACTTC | CASSLVLGPAGEGEQYF
TRBJ1-6 | - | TRBV21-1 | - | 15 | TGTGCCAGCAGCAAGAGGGGGCAGCATAATTCACCCCTCCACTTT | CASSKRGQHNSPLHF
TRBJ2-6 | TRBD1 | TRBV19 | - | 16 | TGTGCCAGTAGTTCGACAGGGGGTTCTGGGGCCAACGTCCTGACTTTC | CASSSTGGSGANVLTF
TRBJ2-5 | TRBD2 | TRBV18 | - | 16 | TGTGCCAGCTCGATGCCGGGACTAGCGGCCCAAGAGACCCAGTACTTC | CASSMPGLAAQETQYF
TRBJ1-2 | - | TRBV6-5 | - | 12 | TGTGCCAGCTGGTGGGAGGGGCATGGCTACACCTTC | CASWWEGHGYTF
TRBJ2-3 | TRBD2 | TRBV9 | - | 14 | TGTGCCAGCAGCCAAGCGGGAGGCACAGATACGCAGTATTTT | CASSQAGGTDTQYF
TRBJ1-1 | TRBD1 | TRBV29-1 | - | 11 | TGCAGCGCCGAGGGGGACAGGGAAGCTTTCTTT | CSAEGDREAFF
TRBJ2-3 | - | TRBV4-1 | once | 15 | TGCGCCAGCAGCCAACGGACGGCAGGGAGGGATACGCAGTATTTT | CASSQRTAGRDTQYF
TRBJ2-7 | TRBD1 | TRBV18 | - | 14 | TGTGCCAGCTCACCCCCAGGGGGCAACTACGAGCAGTACTTC | CASSPPGGNYEQYF
TRBJ2-1 | TRBD1 | TRBV5-1 | - | 14 | TGCGCCAGCAGCGAACCGGGACAGTACAATGAGCAGTTCTTC | CASSEPGQYNEQFF